A selection of T cell receptor beta chains follows, all from one sample in a study of neurological immune-mediated disorders. A single record per CDR3 protein comes from TCRdb applying MiXCR to the 5' RACE reads. The sample has approximately 100,000 distinct CDR3 sequences; about a tenth are singletons. The sequenced sample was PBMCs. The receptors originated from a female donor with HTLV-1-associated myelopathy (HAM/TSP). Both conserved end residues are part of each CDR3. A D gene is named only where the DNA matches it firmly. The size of a clone is reported for some rows only, either as once, few or many, or as a class for expanded clones.

cdr3_aa	cdr3_nt	d_call	clone_size	v_call	j_call
CASSSSRGDYEQYF	TGTGCCAGCAGTTCCTCAAGGGGGGACTACGAGCAGTACTTC	.	many	TRBV27	TRBJ2-7
CAISALAGVYNEQFF	TGTGCCATCAGTGCCCTAGCGGGGGTTTACAATGAGCAGTTCTTC	TRBD2	many	TRBV10-3	TRBJ2-1
CASSLRGSVGENTGELFF	TGTGCCAGCAGCTTAAGAGGTTCGGTCGGCGAGAACACCGGGGAGCTGTTTTTT	.	many	TRBV7-2	TRBJ2-2
CSATQRGASYEQYF	TGCAGTGCTACCCAGCGGGGGGCCTCCTACGAGCAGTACTTC	TRBD2	many	TRBV20-1	TRBJ2-7
CSARGPGIINQPQHF	TGCAGTGCTAGAGGACCAGGGATCATTAATCAGCCCCAGCATTTT	.	medium-sized	TRBV20-1	TRBJ1-5
CASTWGQGVGESFF	TGTGCCAGTACCTGGGGACAGGGGGTTGGTGAATCTTTCTTT	TRBD1	.	TRBV27	TRBJ1-1
CASSQGLKYEQYF	TGTGCCAGCAGCCAAGGCCTAAAGTACGAGCAGTACTTC	.	many	TRBV3-1	TRBJ2-7
CASSYGGRSYEQYF	TGTGCCAGCAGTTACGGGGGCAGGTCCTACGAGCAGTACTTC	.	many	TRBV6-5	TRBJ2-7
CSAKGGDKTQYF	TGCAGTGCTAAGGGGGGCGATAAGACCCAGTACTTC	.	many	TRBV20-1	TRBJ2-5
CSARVPGGSSDTQYF	TGCAGTGCTAGAGTTCCGGGGGGCTCCAGCGATACGCAGTATTTT	.	many	TRBV20-1	TRBJ2-3
CASSLEGVEAFF	TGTGCCAGCAGCTTAGAGGGGGTTGAAGCTTTCTTT	.	many	TRBV7-9	TRBJ1-1
CASSLRGGYGYTF	TGTGCCAGCAGTTTGCGAGGGGGCTATGGCTACACCTTC	.	many	TRBV12-3/TRBV12-4	TRBJ1-2
CASSVDGAISYEQYF	TGTGCCAGCAGCGTAGACGGGGCTATCTCCTACGAGCAGTACTTC	.	many	TRBV9	TRBJ2-7
CSARPRPRVGRTDTQYF	TGCAGTGCTAGACCACGGCCGAGGGTTGGTAGAACAGATACGCAGTATTTT	.	many	TRBV20-1	TRBJ2-3
CASSYSRDSSTDTQYF	TGCGCCAGCAGCTACTCCCGGGACAGTAGCACAGATACGCAGTATTTT	TRBD1	many	TRBV5-1	TRBJ2-3
CASSMGGYNEQFF	TGCGCCAGCAGCATGGGAGGGTACAATGAGCAGTTCTTC	TRBD2	many	TRBV5-1	TRBJ2-1
CASSLSQGEQYF	TGTGCCAGCAGCTTGTCGCAGGGCGAGCAGTACTTC	.	many	TRBV5-5	TRBJ2-7
CASSYSRRDGYEQYF	TGTGCCAGCAGTTACTCGAGGCGGGACGGCTACGAGCAGTACTTC	.	many	TRBV6-5	TRBJ2-7
CASSQDGGGPYNEQFF	TGTGCCAGCAGCCAAGATGGAGGGGGGCCCTACAATGAGCAGTTCTTC	.	many	TRBV3-1	TRBJ2-1
CASSSNPNSYEQYF	TGTGCCAGCAGTTCAAATCCCAACTCGTACGAGCAGTACTTC	.	.	TRBV7-2	TRBJ2-7